The 13 T cell receptor beta chains presented below share a single source sample, sequenced in a study of blood T cell repertoires in COVID-19. Produced via immunoSEQ multiplex PCR; TCRdb's table is partial and in-frame only. The sample holds 140,000 to 150,000 clones; about 79% are singletons and the top ten take roughly 10%. The specimen was peripheral blood. Every receptor here comes from a man aged 60-69 years with active or convalescent COVID-19.

The J gene is TRBJ2-3, the V gene TRBV27; 7 positions agree with TRBD1. Trimming took 6 bases from V and 6 from J; bases not matched to a gene: 6. CDR3 length: 13 residues. Germline CDR1 is MNHEY and CDR2 is SMNVEV (reference sequence). CDR3 amino acids: CASRPTGADTQYF. CDR3 nucleotide sequence: TGTGCCAGCAGACCTACAGGGGCGGATACGCAGTATTTT.

CDR3 DNA: TGTGCCAGCAGGCCCCAGGTCAACTATGGCTACACCTTC. Translating it yields CASRPQVNYGYTF. The chain is built from TRBV12-3 or TRBV12-4 and TRBJ1-2; D remains unclear. The germline V and J ends were trimmed by 6 bases and 2 bases, with 10 bases remaining between them. This CDR3 comprises 13 residues.

In this sample, this clone turned up once. J is TRBJ2-2 and V is TRBV30, with 7 nucleotides matching TRBD2. This CDR3 comprises 16 residues. The junction had 9 bases not matched to a gene; V was cut back by 1 base and J by 4 bases. Germline V gene data show CDR1 as GTSNPN and CDR2 as SVGIG (reference sequence). DNA of the CDR3: TGTGCCTGGAGTGGGGCGGGGGTGGTACTCACCGGGGAGCTGTTTTTT. This encodes CAWSGAGVVLTGELFF.

CDR3 region: CASSLYGGTSGQETQYF. CDR3 nucleotide sequence: TGTGCCAGCAGCTTATACGGGGGGACTAGCGGACAAGAGACCCAGTACTTC. V gene TRBV11-3 combines with J gene TRBJ2-5; 11 bases align to TRBD2. V was pared by 2 bases and J by 2 bases, with 7 bases of the junction left unmatched. The CDR3 length is 17 residues. Germline CDR1 and CDR2: SGHNT and YENEEA.

This sequence joins TRBV18 and TRBJ2-4; possible D gene TRBD2, 6 bases. Germline lookup yields CDR1 KGHSH and CDR2 LQKENI. The germline V and J ends were trimmed by 3 bases and 4 bases, with 7 bases remaining between them. The CDR3 runs to 13 residues. The CDR3 nucleotides are TGTGCCAGCTCACCGGGACTTAAAAACATTCAGTACTTC. It is translated as CASSPGLKNIQYF. Looking up the rest from reference TRBV18 and TRBJ2-4 gives the full variable domain: NAGVMQNPRHLVRRRGQEARLRCSPMKGHSHVYWYRQLPEEGLKFMVYLQKENIIDESGMPKERFSAEFPKEGPSILRIQQVVRGDSAAYFCASSPGLKNIQYFGAGTRLSVL.

The rearrangement links TRBV9 to TRBJ2-3; 8 bases are shared with TRBD2. Trimming removed 1 base from V and 0 bases from J; junction bases left unmatched: 7. This CDR3 has 17 amino acids. CDR1 is SGDLS and CDR2 is YYNGEE in the germline V gene. The CDR3 nucleotides are TGTGCCAGCAGCGTACCCTCGCGGGGGGTTAGCACAGATACGCAGTATTTT. Protein product: CASSVPSRGVSTDTQYF.

This chain connects TRBV11-2 to TRBJ1-2; TRBD1 matches 8 bases. The V segment lost 1 base and the J segment 4 bases; nucleotides outside the gene matches: 2. The CDR3 runs 14 residues. Germline CDR1 reads SGHAT; CDR2 reads FQNNGV. CDR3 in DNA: TGTGCCAGCAGCTTAGGTGACAGGGGCTATGGCTACACCTTC. As protein: CASSLGDRGYGYTF.

The rearrangement uses TRBV10-1 and TRBJ1-1; maybe TRBD1 (5 bases). The V and J ends lost 4 bases and 5 bases respectively, with 17 bases between them. In germline, CDR1 is WNHNN, CDR2 SYGVQD (reference sequence). The length of the CDR3 is 15 residues. The CDR3, as DNA: TGCGCCAGCAGTGGCGGCTTAGGCGGGGGTACTGAAGCTTTCTTT. Translated: CASSGGLGGGTEAFF.

The DNA of the CDR3 is TGTGCCAGCAGCTTAGTAGGTGATAGCCTTAGCTCCTACAATGAGCAGTTCTTC. This encodes CASSLVGDSLSSYNEQFF. The V and J genes are TRBV11-3 and TRBJ2-1; D remains ambiguous. This CDR3 region has 18 residues. The V gene's germline CDR1 is SGHNT and CDR2 YENEEA. The germline V and J ends were trimmed by 1 base and 0 bases, with 16 bases remaining between them. Using reference TRBV11-3 and TRBJ2-1 for the parts outside the CDR3, the full variable domain is EAGVVQSPRYKIIEKKQPVAFWCNPISGHNTLYWYLQNLGQGPELLIRYENEEAVDDSQLPKDRFSAERLKGVDSTLKIQPAELGDSAVYLCASSLVGDSLSSYNEQFFGPGTRLTVL.

The chain joins TRBV5-5 to TRBJ1-2; TRBD1 matches at 7 bases. Germline CDR1 reads SGHKS; CDR2 reads YYEKEE (reference sequence). CDR3 length: 14 residues. V was clipped by 2 bases and J by 4 bases; unmatched bases: 5. The CDR3 loop reads CASSLTGAPYGYTF. DNA of the CDR3: TGTGCCAGCAGCTTAACAGGGGCGCCCTATGGCTACACCTTC.

The chain is built from TRBV6-2 or TRBV6-3 and TRBJ2-3, with D possibly matching TRBD2 (7 bases). The CDR3 is 18 residues long. The V end lost 0 bases, the J end lost 3 bases, and 19 bases lay between the germline ends. Germline lookup yields CDR1 MNHEY and CDR2 SVGEGT. This CDR3 reads CASSYSRGAGVTTDTQYF. The CDR3 coding sequence is TGTGCCAGCAGTTACTCCCGGGGGGCTGGAGTGACTACAGATACGCAGTATTTT.

This chain uses TRBV11-3 with TRBJ1-1; no reliable D call. Germline CDR1 and CDR2: SGHNT and YENEEA. Trimming took 5 bases from V and 6 from J, leaving 13 bases between them. This CDR3 is 13 amino acids long. The DNA for the CDR3 is TGTGCCAGCAGCAACGGGGAACGAGCTGAAGCTTTCTTT. Translating it yields CASSNGERAEAFF.

The chain has TRBV6-5 and TRBJ2-5; 9 positions match TRBD1. Germline trimming cut 8 bases from V and 5 bases from J; bases unmatched to any gene: 12. Germline CDR1 MNHEY, CDR2 SVGAGI. The length of the CDR3 is 15 residues. DNA of the CDR3: TGTGCCAGCCAAAACCTAGGGACAGGGCTCGAGACCCAGTACTTC. This translates into CASQNLGTGLETQYF.